Each of the 8 T cell receptor beta chains below was sequenced from the same sample in a study of blood T cell repertoires in COVID-19 (dated by TCRdb to 2019 to 2021). Receptor libraries were prepared by the immunoSEQ multiplex PCR assay. TCRdb limited this immuneACCESS table to in-frame rearrangements with V and J called. A share of clones is missing; checked studies link under half to unresolved V genes, and the rest is unexplained. Present in this sample are some 230,000 clones, about four fifths of which were seen just once. The top ten constitute approximately 2.9% of the sample. Sequenced material: peripheral blood. The receptors shown here come from a woman in her twenties or thirties who had recovered from COVID-19.

This chain links TRBV11-2 with TRBJ2-7; D may be TRBD1 (5 bases). The CDR3 extends over 13 amino acids. V was cut by 5 bases and J by 1 base, with 9 bases left in between. Germline CDR1 and CDR2: SGHAT and FQNNGV. CDR3 coding DNA: TGTGCCAGCAGCCAGGGTGGGTCCTACGAGCAGTACTTC. This translates into CASSQGGSYEQYF.

The chain uses TRBV27 and TRBJ2-5, with 9 nucleotides matching TRBD1. Germline-derived CDR1 and CDR2 are MNHEY and SMNVEV (reference sequence). Trimming removed 2 bases from V and 2 bases from J; junction bases left unmatched: 6. The CDR3 runs to 16 residues. The CDR3 DNA is TGTGCCAGCAGTTTAAGCCCCGGACAGGGGCAAGAGACCCAGTACTTC. Encoded protein: CASSLSPGQGQETQYF.

The chain links TRBV28 to TRBJ2-7; D is unresolved. The CDR3 extends over 14 amino acids. V was clipped by 2 bases and J by 1 base, with 9 bases between them. CDR1 and CDR2 from the germline V gene are MDHEN and SYDVKM. CDR3 bases: TGTGCCAGCAGTTTAGGTAGCAGTTCCTACGAGCAGTACTTC. Translated, it gives CASSLGSSSYEQYF.

This clone was seen only once. The chain carries TRBV28 and TRBJ1-2; 9 positions match TRBD1. With 8 bases clipped from V and 3 bases from J, the junction kept 22 bases outside the gene matches. Per germline, CDR1 MDHEN and CDR2 SYDVKM. This CDR3 comprises 19 residues. The CDR3: CASVTQVSGTGRFYYGYTF. In DNA, the CDR3 is TGTGCCAGCGTGACTCAGGTCTCGGGGACAGGGAGATTCTACTATGGCTACACCTTC.

This chain uses TRBV3-1 (or the pseudogene TRBV3-2) with TRBJ2-2, with TRBD2 matching over 10 bases. The trim removed 3 bases at V and 5 bases at J, leaving 9 bases unmatched. This CDR3 is built from 17 residues. Per the germline V gene, CDR1 is LGHDT and CDR2 is YNNKEL (reference sequence). CDR3 nucleotides: TGTGCCAGCAGCCAGCCATCAGCGGGAGGGCGGACCGGGGAGCTGTTTTTT. Translating gives CASSQPSAGGRTGELFF.

The V and J genes are TRBV7-9 and TRBJ2-7; D is unresolved. This CDR3 is built from 13 residues. Germline CDR1 is SEHNR and CDR2 is FQNEAQ (reference sequence). V lost 5 bases, J lost 1 base, and 9 bases lay in between. CDR3 in amino acids: CASSSQVSYEQYF. DNA of the CDR3: TGTGCCAGCAGCAGCCAGGTTTCCTACGAGCAGTACTTC.

J is TRBJ2-5 and V is TRBV6-5; possible D gene TRBD2, 6 bases. Per germline, CDR1 MNHEY and CDR2 SVGAGI. Trimming took 5 bases from V and 4 from J, leaving 17 bases between them. This CDR3 is built from 15 residues. CDR3 region: CASSPSSARGETQYF. The DNA for the CDR3 is TGTGCCAGCAGTCCCTCTAGCGCGCGGGGAGAGACCCAGTACTTC.

Here the CDR3 reads CASSLGLAAGGYEQYF. The CDR3 DNA reads as TGTGCCAGCAGTTTAGGTCTAGCGGCCGGTGGGTACGAGCAGTACTTC. The V and J genes are TRBV28 and TRBJ2-7, with 7 bases identical to TRBD2. The V segment lost 2 bases and the J segment 4 bases; nucleotides outside the gene matches: 11. There are 16 residues in the CDR3. The germline V gene has CDR1 MDHEN and CDR2 SYDVKM.